A single sample is the source of the 18 T cell receptor beta chains below, sequenced in a study of OX40 agonist ivuxolimab in advanced cancers. Sequencing used immunoSEQ multiplex PCR; TCRdb keeps in-frame clones, though not all of them. Of 72,000 or so clones listed, 80% to 90% were seen once; the top ten hold about an eighth. The sample in question was CD4+ or CD8+ T cells sorted from blood, obtained in a trial of the OX40 agonist ivuxolimab. Source of these receptors: an adult with an advanced solid tumor such as melanoma, head and neck, liver or kidney cancer.

The V call is TRBV5-4, the J call TRBJ2-5, with 7 bases that match TRBD2. Germline V gives CDR1 SGHNT, CDR2 YYREEE (reference sequence). V dropped 0 bases and J dropped 3; count of bases not matched to a gene: 2. This CDR3 contains 14 residues. The CDR3 sequence is CASSLDLAEETQYF. In DNA form, the CDR3 reads TGTGCCAGCAGCTTGGATCTAGCGGAAGAGACCCAGTACTTC.

V is TRBV5-1 and J is TRBJ2-1, with 11 bases lining up with TRBD2. Germline V gene lookup returns CDR1 SGHRS and CDR2 YFSETQ. The CDR3 sequence is 15 residues long. V lost 4 bases, J lost 9 bases, and 9 bases stayed unmatched. DNA of the CDR3: TGCGCCAGCAGCCCCACACTAGCGGGGGTCGCTGAGCAGTTCTTC. It codes for CASSPTLAGVAEQFF.

This clone was counted once. This chain connects TRBV7-2 to TRBJ1-5; D not resolved. The germline CDR1 and CDR2 sequences are SGHTA and FQGNSA. The CDR3 runs 13 residues. Trimming stripped 2 bases from V and 3 bases from J, with 5 bases between. CDR3 DNA sequence: TGTGCCAGCAGCTTATCCTACAATCAGCCCCAGCATTTT. Its translation is CASSLSYNQPQHF.

V usage is TRBV28 and J usage is TRBJ2-7; the D is unclear. Trimming took off 6 bases at V and 3 bases at J, with 6 bases between the two ends. The germline CDR1 and CDR2 sequences are MDHEN and SYDVKM. This CDR3 spans 11 amino acids. The CDR3 spells CASSSFYEQYF. In nucleotides, the CDR3 is TGTGCCAGCAGCTCTTTCTACGAGCAGTACTTC. The variable domain in full, completed from reference TRBV28 and TRBJ2-7, reads DVKVTQSSRYLVKRTGEKVFLECVQDMDHENMFWYRQDPGLGLRLIYFSYDVKMKEKGDIPEGYSVSREKKERFSLILESASTNQTSMYLCASSSFYEQYFGPGTRLTVT.

The chain carries TRBV5-1 and TRBJ2-1; D is undetermined. Per germline, CDR1 SGHRS and CDR2 YFSETQ. CDR3 length: 12 residues. The ends were cut back, 4 bases at V and 6 bases at J, with 8 bases in the middle. CDR3 in amino acids: CASSPAINEQFF. Written as DNA, the CDR3 is TGCGCCAGCAGCCCTGCAATCAATGAGCAGTTCTTC.

The chain employs TRBV29-1 and TRBJ2-2, with 8 bases lining up with TRBD2. Germline CDR1 is SQVTM and CDR2 is ANQGSEA. The V and J ends lost 6 bases and 1 base, in that order; junction bases with no gene match: 7. There are 15 residues in the CDR3. Written as DNA, the CDR3 is TGCAGCGTCGTGGGCGGGGGGCTGAACACCGGGGAGCTGTTTTTT. Translated, it gives CSVVGGGLNTGELFF.

The chain couples TRBV5-1 to TRBJ1-6, with 8 positions matching TRBD1. The CDR3 consists of 16 residues. V lost 3 bases to trimming and J lost 2 bases; unmatched junction nucleotides: 4. Germline V lookup: CDR1 SGHRS, CDR2 YFSETQ. CDR3 protein: CASSSGQGTYNSPLHF. CDR3 nucleotide sequence: TGCGCCAGCAGCTCCGGACAGGGCACCTATAATTCACCCCTCCACTTT.

The chain carries TRBV2 and TRBJ2-5, with D possibly matching TRBD1 (5 bases). Germline V gives CDR1 SNHLY, CDR2 FYNNEI. The CDR3 consists of 15 residues. V was shortened by 6 bases and J by 0 bases, with 14 bases between the two germline ends. In DNA, the CDR3 is TGTGCCAGCAGCAGACAGAGTACCTACCAAGAGACCCAGTACTTC. Protein sequence: CASSRQSTYQETQYF. Complete variable domain (other parts from reference TRBV2 and TRBJ2-5): EPEVTQTPSHQVTQMGQEVILRCVPISNHLYFYWYRQILGQKVEFLVSFYNNEISEKSEIFDDQFSVERPDGSNFTLKIRSTKLEDSAMYFCASSRQSTYQETQYFGPGTRLLVL.

The chain is built from TRBV13 and TRBJ2-3; 11 nucleotides match TRBD2. V lost 4 bases to trimming and J lost 2 bases; unmatched junction nucleotides: 8. The germline CDR1 and CDR2 sequences are PRHDT and FYEKMQ (reference sequence). The CDR3 is made up of 17 amino acids. The CDR3 bases are TGTGCCAGCAGCTCTTCTGGACTAGCGGGCCCCACAGATACGCAGTATTTT. It codes for CASSSSGLAGPTDTQYF.

This clone was found a few times. The V and J genes are TRBV29-1 and TRBJ1-6, with 10 bases fitting TRBD1. The CDR3 length is 11 residues. Germline trimming cut 8 bases from V and 14 bases from J; bases unmatched to any gene: 6. Per germline, CDR1 SQVTM and CDR2 ANQGSEA. CDR3 loop: CSIRDRGSLHF. In DNA, the CDR3 is TGCAGCATCCGGGACAGGGGATCCCTCCACTTT.

The gene calls are TRBV5-1 and TRBJ2-3; no clear D gene. V was pared by 0 bases and J by 5 bases, with 10 bases between. The CDR3 runs 14 residues. Germline V gene data show CDR1 as SGHRS and CDR2 as YFSETQ. CDR3 DNA: TGCGCCAGCAGCTTGGAAGACCTCCAAGATACGCAGTATTTT. Translated: CASSLEDLQDTQYF.

CDR3 nucleotide sequence: TGCGCCAGCAGAACAGAGCCTAATCAGCCCCAGCATTTT. Translation gives CASRTEPNQPQHF. The chain links TRBV5-1 to TRBJ1-5; D is unclear. The V and J ends lost 5 bases and 4 bases respectively, with 10 bases between them. Germline V CDR1 and CDR2: SGHRS, YFSETQ. This CDR3 has 13 residues.

The rearrangement uses TRBV18 and TRBJ1-1, with D tentatively TRBD1 (6 bases). The germline V and J ends were trimmed by 5 bases and 4 bases, with 11 bases remaining between them. The CDR3 extends over 13 amino acids. Germline V gives CDR1 KGHSH, CDR2 LQKENI. The CDR3 sequence is CASSYTGRTEAFF. CDR3 DNA sequence: TGTGCCAGCTCATACACAGGGCGCACTGAAGCTTTCTTT.

The chain couples TRBV4-1 to TRBJ1-5; tentatively, D is TRBD1 (5 bases). The ends were cut back, 2 bases at V and 4 bases at J, with 15 bases in the middle. The length of the CDR3 is 16 residues. Per germline, CDR1 MGHRA and CDR2 YSYEKL. The CDR3 here is CASSQPDRFINQPQHF. CDR3 nucleotides: TGCGCCAGCAGCCAACCTGACAGATTCATAAATCAGCCCCAGCATTTT.

The chain is built from TRBV6-5 and TRBJ1-5; D unresolved. CDR1 is MNHEY and CDR2 is SVGAGI in the germline V gene. Between the trimmed V and J ends, which lost 4 bases and 3 bases, there was a span of 13 bases. CDR3 size: 15 residues. CDR3 residues: CASSSEVNNNQPQHF. In nucleotides, the CDR3 is TGTGCCAGCAGTTCGGAGGTTAATAACAATCAGCCCCAGCATTTT.

The chain carries TRBV19 and TRBJ1-2; D call uncertain. Trimming removed 6 bases from V and 4 bases from J, with 15 bases in between. The CDR3 extends over 14 amino acids. Per germline, CDR1 LNHDA and CDR2 SQIVND (reference sequence). CDR3 bases: TGTGCCAGTAGAATCGGAGGCGGGTCCTATGGCTACACCTTC. Translated, it gives CASRIGGGSYGYTF.

The V and J genes are TRBV5-1 and TRBJ1-5; D remains ambiguous. The ends were cut back, 4 bases at V and 5 bases at J, with 10 bases in the middle. This CDR3 comprises 13 residues. In germline, CDR1 is SGHRS, CDR2 YFSETQ. The CDR3 DNA reads as TGCGCCAGCAGCCCTGCTGGAGATCAGCCCCAGCATTTT. Translation: CASSPAGDQPQHF.

CDR3 sequence reads: CASKNSLYTEAFF. In nucleotides, the CDR3 is TGTGCCAGCAAGAACAGTCTTTACACTGAAGCTTTCTTT. This chain connects TRBV2 to TRBJ1-1; unclear D gene. There are 13 residues in the CDR3. Germline CDR1 is SNHLY and CDR2 is FYNNEI. V was shortened by 7 bases and J by 3 bases, with 12 bases between the two germline ends.